This T cell receptor (beta chain) was sequenced in a study of blood T cells in healthy people across ages. Findings of the study overall: Calculation of diversity from one million T cells yielded estimates considered to be underestimates.

Through a sample-barcoded 5' primer and a J-beta primer mix, a second PCR was run for roughly 7 to 11 cycles. In TCRdb, the 5' RACE reads were re-called with MiXCR into one record per CDR3 protein. The data show fewer than 1,000,000 distinct CDR3 sequences, 35% to 60% seen once. Trimming took 5 bases from V and 4 from J, leaving 9 bases between them. This CDR3 has 13 residues. This clonotype was observed a handful of times. The antigen is not known. The chain links TRBV12-3 or TRBV12-4 to TRBJ2-1; D unclear. This TCR was sampled from an elderly man in good health. The sequenced sample was blood. This CDR3 reads CASSINPYNEQFF. The CDR3 DNA sequence: TGTGCCAGCAGTATTAATCCTTACAATGAGCAGTTCTTC.